The rows below give T cell receptor beta chains drawn from one sample of a study of shared clonotypes between healthy human individuals. Produced via immunoSEQ multiplex PCR; TCRdb's table is partial and in-frame only. This repertoire shows roughly 2.2 million clones, roughly 90% found once; its top ten account for roughly 0.34%. The sequenced material came from naive CD4+ T cells from PBMCs. The receptors here all came from a man younger than 35 in good health. Some clones in this sample may be carry-over from other donors' samples. CDR3s include the opening cysteine and the closing phenylalanine or tryptophan.

cdr3_aa: CASSPGTVDTEAFF
v_call: TRBV5-1
j_call: TRBJ1-1

cdr3_aa: CASSLALSAGGTQETQYF
v_call: TRBV5-1
j_call: TRBJ2-5

cdr3_aa: CASSPVRSSYEQYF
v_call: TRBV11-2
j_call: TRBJ2-7

cdr3_aa: CASSPRGSGNTIYF
v_call: TRBV7-9
j_call: TRBJ1-3

cdr3_aa: CSVGYGSSNEKLFF
v_call: TRBV29-1
j_call: TRBJ1-4

cdr3_aa: CASSKGTDTQYF
v_call: TRBV5-1
j_call: TRBJ2-3

cdr3_aa: CASSPSRGQGNRYEQYF
v_call: TRBV11-2
j_call: TRBJ2-7

cdr3_aa: CASSLNIGNNEQFF
v_call: TRBV7-3
j_call: TRBJ2-1

cdr3_aa: CASSQGRGPDEKLFF
v_call: TRBV5-8
j_call: TRBJ1-4

cdr3_aa: CASSTDGSYNEQFF
v_call: TRBV6-6
j_call: TRBJ2-1

cdr3_aa: CASSMEEISYNEQFF
v_call: TRBV21-1
j_call: TRBJ2-1

cdr3_aa: CASSWTGSGANVLTF
v_call: TRBV5-1
j_call: TRBJ2-6

cdr3_aa: CASSDQPEGETQYF
v_call: TRBV7-7
j_call: TRBJ2-5

cdr3_aa: CASSVSQGQLGGYTF
v_call: TRBV25-1
j_call: TRBJ1-2

cdr3_aa: CASSLDPDRGAFF
v_call: TRBV7-3
j_call: TRBJ1-1

cdr3_aa: CASSIQPSSYEQYF
v_call: TRBV27
j_call: TRBJ2-7

cdr3_aa: CASSIRVTGELFF
v_call: TRBV19
j_call: TRBJ2-2

cdr3_aa: CASSSGHLTLRSSTDTQYF
v_call: TRBV5-1
j_call: TRBJ2-3

cdr3_aa: CASSSGTSGRARNEQYF
v_call: TRBV25-1
j_call: TRBJ2-7

cdr3_aa: CASSQGQGDGELFF
v_call: TRBV7-9
j_call: TRBJ2-2

cdr3_aa: CASSPSGRAGEQFF
v_call: TRBV7-3
j_call: TRBJ2-1

cdr3_aa: CASSPPPGRETQYF
v_call: TRBV18
j_call: TRBJ2-5

cdr3_aa: CASRLAGGQRKQFF
v_call: TRBV5-8
j_call: TRBJ2-1

cdr3_aa: CASSLGRGPGLAGHSYEQYF
v_call: TRBV5-1
j_call: TRBJ2-7

cdr3_aa: CSGGQLYEQYF
v_call: TRBV29-1
j_call: TRBJ2-7

cdr3_aa: CASSFPSPWEEKLFF
v_call: TRBV28
j_call: TRBJ1-4

cdr3_aa: CASTSGVQPQHF
v_call: TRBV28
j_call: TRBJ1-5

cdr3_aa: CASSEWASGRDEQFF
v_call: TRBV25-1
j_call: TRBJ2-1

cdr3_aa: CASSIGHTPNEKLFF
v_call: TRBV7-2
j_call: TRBJ1-4

cdr3_aa: CASSLAPKGRTNEKLFF
v_call: TRBV28
j_call: TRBJ1-4

cdr3_aa: CASSMIAGGTDTQYF
v_call: TRBV5-4
j_call: TRBJ2-3

cdr3_aa: CASSDRGVDGYTF
v_call: TRBV2
j_call: TRBJ1-2

cdr3_aa: CASSIRGRRNTEAFF
v_call: TRBV19
j_call: TRBJ1-1

cdr3_aa: CASNNSGRLQYF
v_call: TRBV6-1
j_call: TRBJ2-4

cdr3_aa: CAISESRDTSNEKLFF
v_call: TRBV10-3
j_call: TRBJ1-4

cdr3_aa: CAWTMQKGNYGYTF
v_call: TRBV30
j_call: TRBJ1-2

cdr3_aa: CASSSTGGYTF
v_call: TRBV28
j_call: TRBJ1-2

cdr3_aa: CASSPRTGFTEAFF
v_call: TRBV6-1
j_call: TRBJ1-1

cdr3_aa: CASLTGGAYNEQFF
v_call: TRBV18
j_call: TRBJ2-1

cdr3_aa: CASSQDRGTVGQDSGNTIYF
v_call: TRBV4-1
j_call: TRBJ1-3

cdr3_aa: CASKIMGSLISYSNQPQHF
v_call: TRBV27
j_call: TRBJ1-5

cdr3_aa: CASSRYPRGSDTQYF
v_call: TRBV27
j_call: TRBJ2-3

cdr3_aa: CASSFQGTGRKAFF
v_call: TRBV28
j_call: TRBJ1-1

cdr3_aa: CSVGAGGNEQFF
v_call: TRBV29-1
j_call: TRBJ2-1

cdr3_aa: CASSQYVRTSGSGEQFF
v_call: TRBV14
j_call: TRBJ2-1